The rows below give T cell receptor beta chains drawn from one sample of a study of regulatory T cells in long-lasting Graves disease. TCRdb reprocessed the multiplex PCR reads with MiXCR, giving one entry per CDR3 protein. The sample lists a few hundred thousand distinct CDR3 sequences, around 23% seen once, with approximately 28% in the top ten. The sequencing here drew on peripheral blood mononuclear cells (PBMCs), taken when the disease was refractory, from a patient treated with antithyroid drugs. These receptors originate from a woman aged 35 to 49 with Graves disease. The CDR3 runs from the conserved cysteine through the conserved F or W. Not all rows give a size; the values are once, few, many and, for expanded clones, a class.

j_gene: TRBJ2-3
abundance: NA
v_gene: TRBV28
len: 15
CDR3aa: CASSDGAGRTDAQYF

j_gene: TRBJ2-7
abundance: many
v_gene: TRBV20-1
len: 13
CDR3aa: CSATRTGVLEQYF

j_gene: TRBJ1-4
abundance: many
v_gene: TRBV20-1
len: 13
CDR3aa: CSVRDRAGGKLFF

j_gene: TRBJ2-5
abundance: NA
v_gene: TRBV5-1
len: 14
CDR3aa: CASSLVGGPETQYF

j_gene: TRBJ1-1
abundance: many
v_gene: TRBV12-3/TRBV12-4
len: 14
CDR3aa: CASSTAFKNTEAFF

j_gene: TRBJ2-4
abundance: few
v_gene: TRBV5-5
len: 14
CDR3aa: CASSLGRERDIQYF

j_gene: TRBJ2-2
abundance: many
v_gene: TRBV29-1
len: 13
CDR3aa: CSVEDLWTGELFF

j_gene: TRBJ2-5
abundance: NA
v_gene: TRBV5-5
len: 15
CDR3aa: CASSPLAGVRETQYF

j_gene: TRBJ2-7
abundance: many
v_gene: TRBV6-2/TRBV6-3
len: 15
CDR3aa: CASSYEAGGPYEQYF

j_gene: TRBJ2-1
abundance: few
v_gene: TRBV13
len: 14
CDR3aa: CASSFVLAENEQFF

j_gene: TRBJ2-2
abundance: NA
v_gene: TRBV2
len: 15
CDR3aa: CASIRAPSNTGELFF

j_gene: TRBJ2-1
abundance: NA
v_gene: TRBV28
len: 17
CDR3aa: CASSLSRGTPAYNEQFF

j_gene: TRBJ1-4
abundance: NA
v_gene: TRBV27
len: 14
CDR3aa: CASRSAGTNEKLFF

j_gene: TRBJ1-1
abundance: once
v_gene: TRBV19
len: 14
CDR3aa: CASSIPGDGTEAFF

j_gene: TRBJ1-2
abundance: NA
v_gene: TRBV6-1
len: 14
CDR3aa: CASTSGSWGSGYTF

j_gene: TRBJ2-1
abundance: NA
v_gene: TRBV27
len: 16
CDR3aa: CASSYLGQGSYNEQFF

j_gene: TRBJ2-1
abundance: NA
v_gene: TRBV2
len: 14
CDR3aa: CASSEVTGNNEQFF

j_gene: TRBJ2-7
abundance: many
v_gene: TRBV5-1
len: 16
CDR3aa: CASSLGGTSGSYEQYF

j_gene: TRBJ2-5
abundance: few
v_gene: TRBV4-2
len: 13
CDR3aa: CASSHWQEETQYF

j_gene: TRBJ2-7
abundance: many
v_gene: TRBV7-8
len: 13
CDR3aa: CASSQIESYEQYF

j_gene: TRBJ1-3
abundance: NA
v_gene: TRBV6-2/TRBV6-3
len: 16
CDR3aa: CASSYSTAISGNTIYF

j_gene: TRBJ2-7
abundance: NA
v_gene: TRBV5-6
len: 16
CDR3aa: CASSSVGTSVVSEQYF

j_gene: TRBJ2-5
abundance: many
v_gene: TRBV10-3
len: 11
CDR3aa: CAIRNQETQYF

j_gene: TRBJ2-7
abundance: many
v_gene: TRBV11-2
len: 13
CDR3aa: CASRRIGFLEQYF

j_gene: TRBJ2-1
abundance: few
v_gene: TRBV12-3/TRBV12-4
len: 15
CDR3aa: CASSLVGRGNNEQFF

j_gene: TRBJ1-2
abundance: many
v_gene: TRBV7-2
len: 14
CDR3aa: CASSPGSRIGGYTF

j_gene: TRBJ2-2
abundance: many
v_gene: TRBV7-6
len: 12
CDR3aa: CASQAGTGELFF

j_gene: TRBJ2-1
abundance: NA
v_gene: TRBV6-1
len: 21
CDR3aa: CASSDNRAGSTSGRPYNEQFF

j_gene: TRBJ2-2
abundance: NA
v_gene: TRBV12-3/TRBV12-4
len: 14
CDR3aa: CASSRHLNTGELFF

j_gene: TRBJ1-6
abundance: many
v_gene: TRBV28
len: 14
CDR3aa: CASSLARGPSPLHF

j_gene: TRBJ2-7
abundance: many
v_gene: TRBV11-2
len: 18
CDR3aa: CASSSNLTGYQPSYEQYF

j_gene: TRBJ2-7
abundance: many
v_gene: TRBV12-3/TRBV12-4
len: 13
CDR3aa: CASSRQRYYEQYF

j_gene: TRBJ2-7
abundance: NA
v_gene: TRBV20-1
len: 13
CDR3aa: CSARDQVTYEQYF

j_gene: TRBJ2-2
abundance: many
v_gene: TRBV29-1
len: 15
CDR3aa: CSVNPGTPNTGELFF

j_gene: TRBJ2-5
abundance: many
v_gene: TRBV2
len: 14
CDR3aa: CASPSSRAEETQYF

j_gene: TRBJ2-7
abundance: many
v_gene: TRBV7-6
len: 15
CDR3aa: CASSPDWGPLYEQYF

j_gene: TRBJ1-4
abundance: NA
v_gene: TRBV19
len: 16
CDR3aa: CASSKGPGQPNEKLFF

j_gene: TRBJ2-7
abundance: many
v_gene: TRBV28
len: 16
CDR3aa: CASSLWRISGTYEQYF

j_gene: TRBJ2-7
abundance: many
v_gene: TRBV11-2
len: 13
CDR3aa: CASSLAGDYEQYF

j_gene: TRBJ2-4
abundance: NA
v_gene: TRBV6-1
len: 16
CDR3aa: CASTASGGLAKNIQYF

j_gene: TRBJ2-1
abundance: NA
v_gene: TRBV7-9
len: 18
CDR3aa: CASSLASGGLAAYNEQFF

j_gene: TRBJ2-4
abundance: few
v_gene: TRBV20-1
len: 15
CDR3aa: CSARDGQGQNDIQYF

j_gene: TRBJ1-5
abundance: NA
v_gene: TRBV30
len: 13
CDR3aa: CAWSVNPNQPQHF

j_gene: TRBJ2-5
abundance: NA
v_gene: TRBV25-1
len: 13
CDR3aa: CASSILSEETQYF

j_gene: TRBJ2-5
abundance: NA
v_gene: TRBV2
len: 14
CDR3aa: CASSGRQYVETQYF

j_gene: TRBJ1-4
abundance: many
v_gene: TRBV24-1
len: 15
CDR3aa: CATSDARTASGKLFF